This entry features one T cell receptor beta chain sequence. This sample is drawn from a study of blood T cell repertoires in COVID-19. Turning to the study itself: Collection of acute and convalescent COVID-19 samples took place in the United States, Italy and Spain. The cDNA or gDNA used as material had been derived from T cells, B-cell-depleted T cells, or PBMCs.

Recruits, aged 18 to 89 years, lived in 24 US areas. Categorization into cohorts depended on clinical history that participants reported. Clones were sequenced by immunoSEQ multiplex PCR, and TCRdb holds only the in-frame ones, with some missing. The data contain roughly 230,000 clones, roughly 85% of them singletons. Trimming pared 5 bases from V and 0 bases from J, leaving 11 bases between. Germline loops: CDR1 ENHRY, CDR2 SYGVKD. This CDR3 has 15 amino acids. Sequenced sample: PBMCs or T cells enriched from blood (not recorded which). The sequence was obtained from a woman in her fifties or sixties who had been exposed to COVID-19. The chain employs TRBV10-3 and TRBJ1-3; D is perhaps TRBD1 (6 bases). The CDR3 DNA reads as TGTGCCATCAGTCTGACAGGCGGCTCTGGAAACACCATATATTTT. Translated, it gives CAISLTGGSGNTIYF.